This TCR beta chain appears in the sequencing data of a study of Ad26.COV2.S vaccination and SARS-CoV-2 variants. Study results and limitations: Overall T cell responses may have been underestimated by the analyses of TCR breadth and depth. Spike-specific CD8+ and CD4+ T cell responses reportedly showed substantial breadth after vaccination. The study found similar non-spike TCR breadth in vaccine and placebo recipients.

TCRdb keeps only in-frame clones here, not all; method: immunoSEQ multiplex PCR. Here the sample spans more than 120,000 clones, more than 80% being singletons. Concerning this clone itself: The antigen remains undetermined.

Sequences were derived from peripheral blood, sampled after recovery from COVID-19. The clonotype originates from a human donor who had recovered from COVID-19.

CDR3 bases: TGTGCCAGCAGCCGGGAGGGGGAAAAACTGTTTTTT. Protein product: CASSREGEKLFF. The chain employs TRBV2 and TRBJ1-4; D is possibly TRBD1 (5 bases). Germline CDR1 reads SNHLY; CDR2 reads FYNNEI. V lost 6 bases and J 8 bases, leaving 10 bases between the germline ends. This CDR3 has 12 residues.